This entry lists 30 T cell receptor beta chains sequenced from one sample in a study of blood T cell repertoires in COVID-19. Here immunoSEQ multiplex PCR was the method, and the copy in TCRdb shows in-frame clones only, minus some. The sample has some 74,000 clones; 70% to 80% are singletons. Source material: peripheral blood. The receptors shown here come from a human donor in a cohort sampled during active COVID-19.

The chain employs TRBV7-8 and TRBJ2-3, with 8 bases identical to TRBD1. The CDR3 totals 14 residues. Trimming cost V 7 bases and J 6 bases; bases outside gene matches: 9. The germline CDR1 and CDR2 sequences are SGHVS and FQNEAQ. The CDR3 region is CASTQGTGGDTQYF. The CDR3 coding sequence is TGTGCCAGCACCCAAGGGACAGGCGGGGATACGCAGTATTTT. Using reference TRBV7-8 and TRBJ2-3 for the parts outside the CDR3, the full variable domain is GAGVSQSPRYKVAKRGQDVALRCDPISGHVSLFWYQQALGQGPEFLTYFQNEAQLDKSGLPSDRFFAERPEGSVSTLKIQRTQQEDSAVYLCASTQGTGGDTQYFGPGTRLTVL.

The CDR3 sequence is CASSYWDRAYGYTF. CDR3 in DNA: TGTGCCAGCAGTTATTGGGACAGGGCCTATGGCTACACCTTC. The genes are TRBV6-2 or TRBV6-3 and TRBJ1-2, with 9 bases matching TRBD1. CDR1 and CDR2 (germline): MNHEY, SVGEGT. The CDR3 covers 14 residues. J was trimmed by 4 bases and V by 3 bases; bases with no gene match: 3.

This chain links TRBV7-2 with TRBJ1-1; D uncertain. The CDR3 has 16 residues. Germline CDR1 reads SGHTA; CDR2 reads FQGNSA. V dropped 3 bases and J dropped 1 base, with 15 bases sitting between them. In nucleotides, the CDR3 is TGTGCCAGCAGCTTGAGACTCAGCTCGGGGAACACTGAAGCTTTCTTT. Encoded protein: CASSLRLSSGNTEAFF.

This clone was seen more than once but under ten times. The rearrangement uses TRBV7-9 and TRBJ2-7, with D uncertain. Trimming left V 5 bases short and J 0 bases short, with 11 bases between. The CDR3 extends over 14 amino acids. Germline CDR1 SEHNR, CDR2 FQNEAQ (reference sequence). The CDR3 region is CASSPGGNSYEQYF. Here the CDR3 DNA reads TGTGCCAGCAGCCCTGGCGGCAACTCCTACGAGCAGTACTTC.

This clone occurred once. This rearrangement joins TRBV6-1 to TRBJ1-3; 7 bases fit TRBD1. In germline, CDR1 is MNHNS, CDR2 SASEGT. V dropped 4 bases and J dropped 1; count of bases not matched to a gene: 10. The CDR3 is 17 residues long. The CDR3 sequence is CASSATQGISSGNTIYF. The CDR3 DNA sequence: TGTGCCAGCAGTGCCACACAGGGGATCAGTTCTGGAAACACCATATATTTT.

V is TRBV11-1 and J is TRBJ2-1, with TRBD1 matching over 11 bases. This CDR3 region has 15 residues. The germline gives CDR1 SGHAT, CDR2 FQDESV (reference sequence). Trimming removed 4 bases from V and 8 bases from J; junction bases left unmatched: 7. The CDR3 loop reads CASSSPGQGVDEQFF. The CDR3 DNA is TGTGCCAGCAGCTCGCCGGGACAGGGGGTCGATGAGCAGTTCTTC.

The chain couples TRBV4-3 to TRBJ1-1; TRBD1 matches at 9 bases. Germline V gene sequence: CDR1 LGHNA, CDR2 YSLEER. The V and J ends lost 2 bases and 10 bases, in that order; junction bases with no gene match: 8. The CDR3 has 14 amino acids. DNA of the CDR3: TGCGCCAGCAGCCAACCTCAAACAGGGGGCCCAGCTTTCTTT. It specifies CASSQPQTGGPAFF.

This clone appeared once. The chain employs TRBV28 and TRBJ1-2; 7 bases align to TRBD1. CDR1 is MDHEN, CDR2 SYDVKM, per germline. V gave up 10 bases and J gave up 2 bases; unmatched junction bases: 1. This CDR3 contains 11 residues. CDR3 nucleotide sequence: TGTGCCACACAGGGGAACTATGGCTACACCTTC. Encoded protein: CATQGNYGYTF.

This rearrangement joins TRBV7-2 to TRBJ1-1; 7 bases match TRBD1. CDR3 size: 14 residues. J gave up 1 base and V 3 bases, and 2 bases lay outside the gene matches. Germline V lookup: CDR1 SGHTA, CDR2 FQGNSA. This CDR3 reads CASSFEGANTEAFF. The CDR3 DNA follows: TGTGCCAGCAGCTTCGAGGGGGCGAACACTGAAGCTTTCTTT.

The CDR3 protein is CASKGSGGLNTGELFF. The CDR3 DNA is TGTGCCAGTAAGGGTAGCGGGGGGCTGAACACCGGGGAGCTGTTTTTT. V and J are TRBV19 and TRBJ2-2; 10 positions match TRBD2. With 7 bases clipped from V and 1 base from J, the junction kept 6 bases outside the gene matches. There are 16 residues in the CDR3. Germline loops: CDR1 LNHDA, CDR2 SQIVND (reference sequence).

CDR3 bases: TGTGCCAGCAGGGAGACAAGCTGGACAGGGAGCACCGGGGAGCTGTTTTTT. Amino acids: CASRETSWTGSTGELFF. The rearrangement uses TRBV7-2 and TRBJ2-2; 8 nucleotides line up with TRBD1. From germline, CDR1 is SGHTA and CDR2 FQGNSA. With 6 bases clipped from V and 4 bases from J, the junction kept 13 bases outside the gene matches. The CDR3 has 17 residues.

The chain combines TRBV10-3 with TRBJ2-2; 12 bases line up with TRBD2. This CDR3 region has 13 residues. After removal of 10 bases from V and 7 bases from J, the junction contained 4 bases not matched to a gene. Germline CDR1 is ENHRY and CDR2 is SYGVKD. The DNA of the CDR3 is TGTGCCACTAAGGGACTAGCGGGCGGGGAGCTGTTTTTT. Protein sequence: CATKGLAGGELFF.

This chain links TRBV5-1 with TRBJ2-7; 9 bases are a match to TRBD1. The CDR3 is 16 residues long. The germline CDR1 and CDR2 sequences are SGHRS and YFSETQ. V was clipped by 4 bases and J by 6 bases; unmatched bases: 14. In nucleotides, the CDR3 is TGCGCCAGCAGCATAGACGGGACAGGGTCGATGGGCGAGCAGTACTTC. It specifies CASSIDGTGSMGEQYF.

The chain joins TRBV12-2 to TRBJ1-6; TRBD1 reflects the table's D call only, with no check against the DNA. TRBV12-2 has pseudogene status. CDR3 length equals 14 residues. The CDR3 nucleotides are TGTGCAAGTCGTACACAGGGTGAAAATTCACCCCTCCACTTT. This encodes CASRTQGENSPLHF.

This rearrangement joins TRBV7-2 to TRBJ1-3, with D tentatively TRBD1 (5 bases). From germline, CDR1 is SGHTA and CDR2 FQGNSA. Deletions cut 3 bases from V and 11 bases from J, with 14 bases between. The CDR3 is made up of 13 amino acids. In DNA, the CDR3 is TGTGCCAGCAGCTTCCGCAGGGATAGCTCCATATATTTT. Translation: CASSFRRDSSIYF.

The V gene is TRBV7-3, the J gene TRBJ2-7; 8 nucleotides agree with TRBD1. The junction had 9 bases not matched to a gene; V was cut back by 3 bases and J by 5 bases. Germline loops: CDR1 SGHTA, CDR2 FQGTGA. This CDR3 has 15 amino acids. The CDR3: CASSFGQGKRDEQYF. The CDR3, as DNA: TGTGCCAGCAGCTTCGGACAGGGAAAACGGGACGAGCAGTACTTC.

The rearrangement uses TRBV7-2 and TRBJ2-1; 8 positions agree with TRBD2. Germline trimming cut 7 bases from V and 5 bases from J; bases unmatched to any gene: 10. The germline gives CDR1 SGHTA, CDR2 FQGNSA. The CDR3 runs 15 residues. The CDR3 sequence is CASTYGGRFDNEQFF. In DNA form, the CDR3 reads TGTGCCAGCACCTACGGCGGGAGGTTTGACAATGAGCAGTTCTTC.

This clone has more than one count but fewer than ten. CDR3: CASSRSSGVYNEQFF. The CDR3 nucleotides are TGTGCCAGCAGTCGATCTAGCGGGGTCTACAATGAGCAGTTCTTC. The V and J genes are TRBV28 and TRBJ2-1; 9 bases match TRBD2. This CDR3 region has 15 residues. Germline CDR1 reads MDHEN; CDR2 reads SYDVKM. J lost 3 bases, V lost 5 bases, and 5 bases had no gene match.

This clone was observed a few times. V usage is TRBV28 and J usage is TRBJ1-1; D unresolved. Trimming removed 2 bases at V and 5 bases at J, with 9 bases between. Germline CDR1 reads MDHEN; CDR2 reads SYDVKM. The CDR3 contains 13 residues. For the CDR3, the DNA is TGTGCCAGCAGTTTAAACAGCCGGACTGAAGCTTTCTTT. It codes for CASSLNSRTEAFF.

This chain joins TRBV7-2 and TRBJ2-3, with D uncertain. The CDR3 covers 13 residues. Germline V gives CDR1 SGHTA, CDR2 FQGNSA. Trimming stripped 5 bases from V and 9 bases from J, with 15 bases between. CDR3 in amino acids: CASSPIVAPTQYF. DNA for the CDR3: TGTGCCAGCAGCCCCATAGTCGCCCCGACGCAGTATTTT.

This clone turned up a few times. The chain uses TRBV18 and TRBJ2-5; D remains ambiguous. The ends were cut back, 6 bases at V and 1 base at J, with 3 bases in the middle. CDR1 is KGHSH, CDR2 LQKENI, per germline. CDR3 length equals 11 residues. This CDR3 reads CASSRQETQYF. In DNA form, the CDR3 reads TGTGCCAGCTCCCGCCAAGAGACCCAGTACTTC.

The chain employs TRBV29-1 and TRBJ2-7; 8 bases align to TRBD1. The germline V gene has CDR1 SQVTM and CDR2 ANQGSEA. The V and J ends lost 7 bases and 9 bases, in that order; junction bases with no gene match: 8. This CDR3 spans 11 amino acids. The DNA of the CDR3 is TGCAGCGCTTTGACAGGGGCTGTGCAGTACGTC. Its translation: CSALTGAVQYV.

About this clone: One end of the junction varies from germline; a read error may be responsible. The CDR3 sequence is CASSSARVLSHNEQFF. CDR3 sequence (DNA): TGTGCCAGCAGTTCCGCACGGGTCCTCTCCCACAATGAGCAGTTCTTC. The chain carries TRBV28 and TRBJ2-1; D call uncertain. CDR1 is MDHEN and CDR2 is SYDVKM in the germline V gene. The CDR3 covers 16 residues.

The chain combines TRBV2 with TRBJ2-3; no reliable D call. The CDR3 totals 11 residues. Germline CDR1 is SNHLY and CDR2 is FYNNEI. V shed 2 bases and J shed 10 bases, with 7 bases lying between them. The CDR3 loop is CASSESYAQYF. The CDR3, as DNA: TGTGCCAGCAGTGAATCTTATGCGCAGTATTTT.

This rearrangement joins TRBV7-9 to TRBJ1-2; 10 bases are shared with TRBD1. This CDR3 contains 17 residues. Per germline, CDR1 SEHNR and CDR2 FQNEAQ (reference sequence). Germline trimming cut 5 bases from V and 2 bases from J; bases unmatched to any gene: 11. CDR3 sequence: CASSDVSTGGRNYGYTF. As DNA, the CDR3 is TGTGCCAGCAGCGACGTATCGACAGGGGGCCGAAACTATGGCTACACCTTC.

The chain recombines TRBV5-4 with TRBJ1-2, with 7 bases identical to TRBD1. The V gene end was trimmed by 0 bases and the J gene end by 4 bases; junction bases not matched to a gene: 9. The CDR3 sequence is 16 residues long. CDR1 is SGHNT, CDR2 YYREEE, per germline (reference sequence). CDR3 DNA: TGTGCCAGCAGCTTGGTGGAAACAGGGGCTGGCTATGGCTACACCTTC. Its protein is CASSLVETGAGYGYTF.

The chain's CDR3 is CASNRAGGNNEQFF. The CDR3 DNA follows: TGTGCCAGCAATAGGGCGGGGGGGAACAATGAGCAGTTCTTC. The chain couples TRBV13 to TRBJ2-1, with TRBD2 matching over 9 bases. The germline gives CDR1 PRHDT, CDR2 FYEKMQ (reference sequence). V lost 7 bases to trimming and J lost 5 bases; unmatched junction nucleotides: 6. The CDR3 contains 14 residues.

This chain links TRBV23-1 with TRBJ2-7, with D hard to call. TRBV23-1 is an open reading frame whose function is uncertain. V lost 0 bases, J lost 4 bases, and 19 bases lay in between. CDR3 length equals 17 residues. In nucleotides, the CDR3 is TGCGCCAGCAGTCAATCCGTCGCGTTGGGCTATCCATACGAGCAGTACGTC. This translates into CASSQSVALGYPYEQYV.

This clone was counted a single time. The rearrangement joins TRBV7-9 to TRBJ2-5, with TRBD2 identical over 13 bases. Germline values: CDR1 SEHNR, CDR2 FQNEAQ (reference sequence). V was pared by 2 bases and J by 4 bases, with 7 bases of the junction left unmatched. This CDR3 is 17 amino acids long. This CDR3 reads CASSLSGTSGTPETQYF. The CDR3 DNA is TGTGCCAGCAGCTTATCCGGGACTAGCGGGACCCCAGAGACCCAGTACTTC.

V and J are TRBV6-4 and TRBJ2-1, with 11 bases matching TRBD2. There are 18 residues in the CDR3. J gave up 7 bases and V 4 bases, and 15 bases lay outside the gene matches. Looked up from germline, CDR1 is MRHNA and CDR2 is SNTAGT. As DNA, the CDR3 is TGTGCCAGCAGTGCAGCGGCAGGTCTAGCGGGAGGTGGTAATGAGCAGTTCTTC. Its protein product is CASSAAAGLAGGGNEQFF.